The following is a TCR beta chain sequence with its context. The data derive from a study of blood T cell repertoires in COVID-19. The ends were cut back, 4 bases at V and 3 bases at J, with 9 bases in the middle. Germline V gives CDR1 SGHTA, CDR2 FQGTGA. The CDR3 consists of 13 residues. Sequencing used immunoSEQ multiplex PCR; TCRdb keeps in-frame clones, though not all of them. The sample contains about 80,000 clones, over 75% of which appear only once. The sequencing sample was made of peripheral blood. The chain employs TRBV7-3 and TRBJ2-5, with D hard to call. The sequence derives from an elderly man with acute or convalescent COVID-19. CDR3 sequence: CASSYSPKETQYF. The DNA of the CDR3 is TGTGCCAGCAGCTACAGCCCGAAAGAGACCCAGTACTTC.